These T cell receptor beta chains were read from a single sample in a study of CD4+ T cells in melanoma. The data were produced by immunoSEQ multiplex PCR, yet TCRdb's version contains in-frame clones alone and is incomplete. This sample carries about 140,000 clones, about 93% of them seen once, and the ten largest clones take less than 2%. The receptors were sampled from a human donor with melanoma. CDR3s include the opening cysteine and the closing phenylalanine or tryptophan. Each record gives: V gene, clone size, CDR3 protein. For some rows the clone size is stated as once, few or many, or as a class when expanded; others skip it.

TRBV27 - CASLPNVWGSTEAFF
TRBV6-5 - CASSWTGLRNEQFF
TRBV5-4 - CASRGYPGEQFF
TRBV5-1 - CASSLAGGVYIQYF
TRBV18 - CASSPPTRRENTGELFF
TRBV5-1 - CASSLDGGSNQPQHF
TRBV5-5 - CASSLGGTVNTEAFF
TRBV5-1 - CASSEGSYSNQPQHF
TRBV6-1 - CASSPRTGGAYEQYF
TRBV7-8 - CASSPGSGGLTDTQYF
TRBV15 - CATSRGDSQRSNEKLFF
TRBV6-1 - CASSEVAGYNEQFF
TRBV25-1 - CATKEGLRAFF
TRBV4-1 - CASSQVGAGGPQETQYF
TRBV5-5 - CASSLAVGGRPDNEQFF
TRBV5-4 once CASSPAETYNEQFF
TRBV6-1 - CAGGSHEQYF
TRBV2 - CATSRGRGNQPQHF
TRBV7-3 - CASRRYYSTDTQYF
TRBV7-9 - CASSLDRAPPKAFF
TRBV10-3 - CAINGGGYGYTF
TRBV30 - CAWKFRGNSPLHF
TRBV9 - CASSVGVINTEAFF
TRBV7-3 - CASSTGQGYEQYF
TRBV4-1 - CASSHLSDREETQYF
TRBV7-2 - CASSYGAYEQFF